This TCR beta chain derives from a study of T cell responses to AZD1222 COVID-19 vaccine. The germline V gene encodes CDR1 KGHSH and CDR2 LQKENI. This CDR3 is built from 12 residues. V gave up 3 bases and J gave up 6 bases, with 8 bases separating them. This table comes from immunoSEQ multiplex PCR, and its TCRdb copy is limited to in-frame clones, with some not included. The sample shows 150,000 or so clones, 70% to 90% of them seen only once. This chain uses TRBV18 with TRBJ1-1; D ambiguous. The sequence was collected from an adult in good health. The sample consisted of peripheral blood, taken on day 0 of AZD1222 vaccination. The CDR3: CASSPESPEAFF. CDR3 nucleotide sequence: TGTGCCAGCTCACCGGAGAGTCCTGAAGCTTTCTTT.